In this sample, the clone carrying this TCR beta chain turned up a few times. Antigen specificity is unknown. Libraries of TCR beta came from quantitative 5'-RACE with molecular barcodes. TCRdb re-called the 5' RACE reads through MiXCR, storing one row per CDR3 protein. The sample records about 350,000 distinct CDR3 sequences, approximately 22% being singletons. The CDR3 is 14 amino acids. Germline assignment: CDR1 SGDLS and CDR2 YYNGEE. Trimming shortened V by 0 bases and J by 7 bases, and 11 bases separated the two germline ends. The source of the sample is a study of CD8 T cells in ankylosing spondylitis. General study points: From matched ankylosing spondylitis synovial fluid, disease-linked clones were reportedly recovered at significantly enriched levels. One TCR beta motif, made up of eight or nine highly homologous variants, appeared characteristic of ankylosing spondylitis blood.

The specimen sequenced was blood, either unsorted or a sorted T cell fraction (not recorded which). This rearrangement joins TRBV9 to TRBJ2-1; D is uncertain. This clonotype originated in a male donor with ankylosing spondylitis or in good health (not recorded which). CDR3 sequence reads: CASSVEGSSNEQFF. Here the CDR3 DNA reads TGTGCCAGCAGCGTAGAGGGAAGCTCAAATGAGCAGTTCTTC.